This T cell receptor beta chain was found in a study of response to subunit inactivated influenza vaccine. General study points: Authors suggested each seasonal flu vaccination may recruit only limited numbers of new T cells.

TCRdb used MiXCR to reprocess the RT-PCR reads, holding one entry per CDR3 protein. This sample has around 200,000 distinct CDR3 sequences, with about 9.3% found just once. This clonotype has just a few counts. Its antigen is not known. The CDR3 has 14 amino acids. V was clipped by 5 bases and J by 6 bases; unmatched bases: 7. The rearrangement uses TRBV12-3 or TRBV12-4 and TRBJ1-5; TRBD1 aligns across 7 bases. This receptor was obtained from a man aged 45 to 65 who received an inactivated influenza vaccine. Sequencing was performed on non-naive T cells sorted from PBMCs, taken on the day of vaccination. CDR3 DNA sequence: TGTGCCAGCAGTCTAGACAGGGCCGTTCAGCCCCAGCATTTT. Translating it yields CASSLDRAVQPQHF.